The clone carrying this T cell receptor beta chain occurred a few times. Antigen: not known. The CDR3 has 15 amino acids. The V gene's germline CDR1 is KGHSH and CDR2 LQKENI. J lost 2 bases, V lost 3 bases, and 4 bases had no gene match. This entry belongs to a study of T-cell memory formation after mild COVID-19. Study as a whole: Largely donor-specific sequence clusters came from two donors.

The TCR alpha and TCR beta cDNA libraries, bearing sample barcodes and UMIs, were generated by 5'RACE using constant-segment primers. TCRdb analysed the 5' RACE reads with MiXCR anew, one entry per CDR3 protein. The sample lists some 54,000 distinct CDR3 sequences, over 7.5% occurring once. Study-wide results and caveats: Chiefly within CM and EM were the contracting CD4+ clones; CD8+ ones were within EMRA. The finding that pre-infection memory included some responding clones suggested that cross-reactive memory joined.

The origin of this receptor is a man aged 18 to 29 who had mild COVID-19 (a few samples of this study predate the infection). Cell type and time point are not known. Sequencing was performed on PBMCs or a T cell subset sorted from them (not recorded which). The chain combines TRBV18 with TRBJ2-5; 9 bases are a match to TRBD2. The chain's CDR3 is CASSPASGIQETQYF. The CDR3 DNA reads TGTGCCAGCTCACCTGCTAGCGGGATACAAGAGACCCAGTACTTC.